A single sample gave rise to the 24 T cell receptor beta chains below, sequenced in a study of metastatic and nonmetastatic thyroid tumors. The entire patient cohort was treatment-naive prior to thyroid surgery. TCRdb re-clonotyped the PCR reads through MiXCR. The sample holds several thousand clones, approximately 25% seen once. The sequencing sample was made of adjacent normal tissue. The receptors stem from a female donor with papillary thyroid cancer or a benign thyroid nodule (not recorded which). Some clones in this sample may be carry-over from other donors' samples.

A few counts support this clone. The junction differs from germline at one of its ends, possibly a read error. The rearrangement joins TRBV19 to TRBJ2-7, with 8 bases matching TRBD1. This CDR3 comprises 11 residues. CDR1 is LNHDA and CDR2 is SQIVND in the germline V gene (reference sequence). DNA for the CDR3: TGTGACAGTAAGGACAGGGACGAGCAGTACTTC. Its protein is CDSKDRDEQYF.

The chain couples TRBV4-2 to TRBJ2-7; D is unclear. The germline V gene has CDR1 LGHNA and CDR2 YNFKEQ. Between the trimmed V and J ends, which lost 0 bases and 10 bases, there was a span of 13 bases. The CDR3 has 13 amino acids. In DNA, the CDR3 is TGTGCCAGCAGCCAAGATCTTAACTACTATCAGTACTTC. It encodes CASSQDLNYYQYF.

By share, this clone counts as medium-sized (0.01 to 0.1%). The chain recombines TRBV5-1 with TRBJ2-7; 8 bases are shared with TRBD2. The CDR3 contains 16 residues. With 4 bases clipped from V and 3 bases from J, the junction kept 12 bases outside the gene matches. Germline loops: CDR1 SGHRS, CDR2 YFSETQ. In nucleotides, the CDR3 is TGCGCCAGCAGCCTCTTGGGGCGGGGGGAGATCTACGAGCAGTACTTC. It translates to CASSLLGRGEIYEQYF.

This clone has more than one count but fewer than ten. V and J are TRBV6-5 and TRBJ1-5, with D possibly being TRBD1 (6 bases). Per germline, CDR1 MNHEY and CDR2 SVGAGI. The CDR3 totals 14 residues. Trimming removed 2 bases at V and 7 bases at J, with 12 bases between. Written as DNA, the CDR3 is TGTGCCAGCAGTTACAACAGGGCGGGCCAGCCCCAGCATTTT. This codes for CASSYNRAGQPQHF.

Notes on this clone: One end of the junction fails to match germline, which may point to a read error. The gene calls are TRBV4-2 and TRBJ2-7; D perhaps matches TRBD1 (5 bases). The CDR3 covers 14 residues. Germline values: CDR1 LGHNA, CDR2 YNFKEQ. Written as DNA, the CDR3 is TGTGCCATCAGCCAGGAAGCAGGGCGCTACGAGCAGTACTTC. Translation: CAISQEAGRYEQYF.

Within the sample, this clone is medium-sized. J is TRBJ2-1 and V is TRBV7-2, with a possible D match to TRBD2 (5 bases). Between the trimmed V and J ends, which lost 0 bases and 0 bases, there was a span of 6 bases. This CDR3 comprises 15 residues. The germline V gene encodes CDR1 SGHTA and CDR2 FQGNSA. The CDR3 spells CASSLAGSSYNEQFF. Written as DNA, the CDR3 is TGTGCCAGCAGCTTAGCTGGGAGCTCCTACAATGAGCAGTTCTTC.

By share of the sample, this clone is medium-sized. The V and J genes are TRBV6-1 and TRBJ1-5; no clear D. The CDR3 is made up of 12 amino acids. Trimming took 7 bases from V and 4 from J, leaving 8 bases between them. In germline, CDR1 is MNHNS, CDR2 SASEGT. The CDR3, as DNA: TGTGCCAGCAAATACTCTAATCAGCCCCAGCATTTT. It codes for CASKYSNQPQHF.

The gene calls are TRBV5-1 and TRBJ1-2; 9 bases agree with TRBD1. There are 13 residues in the CDR3. Losses at the gene ends were 4 bases for V and 7 bases for J; bases not matched to a gene: 5. Germline CDR1 reads SGHRS; CDR2 reads YFSETQ. In nucleotides, the CDR3 is TGCGCCAGCAGCGGGGGACAGGGCTCTGGCTACACCTTC. This encodes CASSGGQGSGYTF.

This clone is medium-sized in the sample. The chain joins TRBV6-1 to TRBJ1-1, with no clear D. Looked up from germline, CDR1 is MNHNS and CDR2 is SASEGT. CDR3 size: 13 residues. The germline V and J ends were trimmed by 5 bases and 3 bases, with 10 bases remaining between them. Written as DNA, the CDR3 is TGTGCCAGCAGTAAGACGGTGTACACTGAAGCTTTCTTT. This encodes CASSKTVYTEAFF.

Only a few counts were recorded for this clone. The chain combines TRBV6-5 with TRBJ2-7, with 8 bases that match TRBD1. The CDR3 has 16 residues. Germline V gene sequence: CDR1 MNHEY, CDR2 SVGAGI. Trimming took 5 bases from V and 0 from J; bases not matched to a gene: 9. The CDR3 DNA reads TGTGCCAGCAGTCACGGCGGGACAGGCCACTCCTACGAGCAGTACTTC. Translation gives CASSHGGTGHSYEQYF.

The chain links TRBV3-1 to TRBJ2-3; weak D call: TRBD2 (6 bases). The CDR3 is made up of 14 amino acids. Per the germline V gene, CDR1 is LGHDT and CDR2 is YNNKEL (reference sequence). V was clipped by 4 bases and J by 3 bases, with 11 bases between them. In DNA, the CDR3 is TGTGCCAGCAGCCCGACTAGTCGGACAGATACGCAGTATTTT. The encoded protein is CASSPTSRTDTQYF.

This clone is medium-sized within its sample. V usage is TRBV5-1 and J usage is TRBJ2-3; D possibly corresponds to TRBD1 (6 bases). The ends were cut back, 5 bases at V and 3 bases at J, with 13 bases in the middle. Germline CDR1 SGHRS, CDR2 YFSETQ. The CDR3 totals 14 residues. CDR3 nucleotide sequence: TGCGCCAGCAGTCGGGCCACAGGGACAGATACGCAGTATTTT. Its protein product is CASSRATGTDTQYF.

This clone came up many times. The chain joins TRBV28 to TRBJ2-4; TRBD2 matches 8 bases. The CDR3 consists of 14 residues. V lost 11 bases to trimming and J lost 1 base; unmatched junction nucleotides: 7. CDR1 MDHEN and CDR2 SYDVKM come from the germline V gene. CDR3 loop: CASRGGGAKNIQYF. The CDR3 DNA sequence: TGTGCCTCCCGGGGGGGGGGTGCCAAAAACATTCAGTACTTC. Complete variable domain (other parts from reference TRBV28 and TRBJ2-4): DVKVTQSSRYLVKRTGEKVFLECVQDMDHENMFWYRQDPGLGLRLIYFSYDVKMKEKGDIPEGYSVSREKKERFSLILESASTNQTSMYLCASRGGGAKNIQYFGAGTRLSVL.

V usage is TRBV11-2 and J usage is TRBJ1-5, with D maybe TRBD1 (6 bases). V dropped 8 bases and J dropped 4 bases, with 15 bases sitting between them. This CDR3 comprises 14 residues. Looked up from germline, CDR1 is SGHAT and CDR2 is FQNNGV. The CDR3 nucleotides are TGTGCCAGCGACCGGGACACCAAGAATCAGCCCCAGCATTTT. Amino acids: CASDRDTKNQPQHF.

This rearrangement joins TRBV20-1 to TRBJ2-7; D tentatively fits TRBD1 or TRBD2 (6 bases each). This CDR3 comprises 17 residues. Germline V CDR1 and CDR2: DFQATT, SNEGSKA (reference sequence). V was shortened by 6 bases and J by 3 bases, with 27 bases between the two germline ends. CDR3 in DNA: TGCAGTGCCCGAGGGGGGACAAGGACATCCGAGGGCTACGAGCAGTACTTC. This codes for CSARGGTRTSEGYEQYF.

V usage is TRBV14 and J usage is TRBJ1-2; D unclear. The germline gives CDR1 SGHDN, CDR2 FVKESK. Between the trimmed V and J ends, which lost 1 base and 5 bases, there was a span of 8 bases. This CDR3 is 13 amino acids long. The CDR3 DNA follows: TGTGCCAGCAGCCAAGTACGGGATTATGGCTACACCTTC. It yields the protein CASSQVRDYGYTF. The variable domain in full, with the rest retrieved from reference TRBV14 and TRBJ1-2, is EAGVTQFPSHSVIEKGQTVTLRCDPISGHDNLYWYRRVMGKEIKFLLHFVKESKQDESGMPNNRFLAERTGGTYSTLKVQPAELEDSGVYFCASSQVRDYGYTFGSGTRLTVV.

This clone was counted at least ten times. This rearrangement joins TRBV19 to TRBJ2-3; 9 bases fit TRBD2. Germline V lookup: CDR1 LNHDA, CDR2 SQIVND (reference sequence). V lost 5 bases, J lost 6 bases, and 12 bases stayed unmatched. The CDR3 is 16 amino acids. The CDR3 bases are TGTGCCAGTAGTCTGAGGAGCGGGGGGTCGATCGATACGCAGTATTTT. This sequence encodes CASSLRSGGSIDTQYF.

This chain connects TRBV3-1 to TRBJ2-5; TRBD2 matches 8 bases. V trimming: 4 bases; J trimming: 3 bases; junction bases outside the gene matches: 4. The germline CDR1 and CDR2 sequences are LGHDT and YNNKEL (reference sequence). The CDR3 contains 14 residues. The DNA for the CDR3 is TGTGCCAGCAGCCCTGGAGCGGGGGAAGAGACCCAGTACTTC. Residues: CASSPGAGEETQYF.

This chain links TRBV27 with TRBJ1-2; D is unclear. The CDR3 extends over 15 amino acids. Trimming removed 7 bases from V and 6 bases from J, with 21 bases in between. CDR1 and CDR2 from the germline V gene are MNHEY and SMNVEV (reference sequence). CDR3 bases: TGTGCCAGCATGCTCTCAAAGGTACCGAACCATGGCTACACCTTC. This gives the protein CASMLSKVPNHGYTF.

The sample holds many counts of this clone. A much larger clone differs by one base, so this may be a read error. This chain connects TRBV5-1 to TRBJ2-5; D unresolved. This CDR3 is built from 15 residues. Germline CDR1 is SGHRS and CDR2 is YFSETQ. CDR3 sequence reads: CVSSSTVVPQETQYF. DNA of the CDR3: TGCGTCAGCAGCTCTACAGTCGTGCCCCAAGAGACCCAGTACTTC.

This clone occurred many times. The chain has TRBV9 and TRBJ2-5, with 7 nucleotides matching TRBD2. CDR3 length: 14 amino acids. Per germline, CDR1 SGDLS and CDR2 YYNGEE. V was pared by 0 bases and J by 4 bases, with 3 bases of the junction left unmatched. This CDR3 reads CASSVAQRGETQYF. The CDR3 coding sequence is TGTGCCAGCAGCGTAGCCCAGCGGGGAGAGACCCAGTACTTC.

This clone came up a few times. The chain joins TRBV6-1 to TRBJ1-2; the D gene is possibly TRBD1 (6 bases). Germline values: CDR1 MNHNS, CDR2 SASEGT. This CDR3 spans 15 amino acids. V was pared by 6 bases and J by 8 bases, with 22 bases between. CDR3 nucleotide sequence: TGTGCCAGCAGGATCTCCGGGACAATCTTTAACGGCTACACCTTC. This encodes CASRISGTIFNGYTF.

This clone was seen a handful of times. The CDR3 sequence: CASKTDRGYGYTF. Written as DNA, the CDR3 is TGTGCCAGTAAGACCGACAGGGGATATGGCTACACCTTC. The J gene is TRBJ1-2, the V gene TRBV19; TRBD1 aligns across 8 bases. The CDR3 is 13 residues long. The V gene end was trimmed by 7 bases and the J gene end by 5 bases; junction bases not matched to a gene: 6. Germline CDR1 reads LNHDA; CDR2 reads SQIVND (reference sequence).

The chain combines TRBV11-2 with TRBJ1-4, with TRBD1 matching over 11 bases. The CDR3 is 14 residues long. Germline V CDR1 and CDR2: SGHAT, FQNNGV. V trimming: 6 bases; J trimming: 8 bases; junction bases outside the gene matches: 5. CDR3 sequence reads: CASRQGQGEEKLFF. The CDR3 DNA follows: TGTGCCAGCAGGCAGGGACAGGGGGAGGAAAAACTGTTTTTT.